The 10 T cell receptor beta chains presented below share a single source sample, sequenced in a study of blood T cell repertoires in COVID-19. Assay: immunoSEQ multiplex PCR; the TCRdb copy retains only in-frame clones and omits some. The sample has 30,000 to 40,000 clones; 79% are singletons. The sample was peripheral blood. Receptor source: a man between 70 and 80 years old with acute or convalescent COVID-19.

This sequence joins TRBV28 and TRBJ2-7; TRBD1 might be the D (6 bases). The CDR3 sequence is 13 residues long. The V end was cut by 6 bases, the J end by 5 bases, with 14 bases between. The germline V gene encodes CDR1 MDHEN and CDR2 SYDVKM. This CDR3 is CASRQGTVNEQYF. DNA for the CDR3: TGTGCCAGCAGGCAGGGGACGGTTAACGAGCAGTACTTC. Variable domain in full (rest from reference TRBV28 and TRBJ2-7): DVKVTQSSRYLVKRTGEKVFLECVQDMDHENMFWYRQDPGLGLRLIYFSYDVKMKEKGDIPEGYSVSREKKERFSLILESASTNQTSMYLCASRQGTVNEQYFGPGTRLTVT.

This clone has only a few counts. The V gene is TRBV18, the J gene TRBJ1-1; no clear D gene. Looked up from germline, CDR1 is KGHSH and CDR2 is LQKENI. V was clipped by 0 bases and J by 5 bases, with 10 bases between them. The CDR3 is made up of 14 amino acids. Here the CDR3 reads CASSPPATRTEAFF. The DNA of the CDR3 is TGTGCCAGCTCACCACCTGCGACGAGGACTGAAGCTTTCTTT.

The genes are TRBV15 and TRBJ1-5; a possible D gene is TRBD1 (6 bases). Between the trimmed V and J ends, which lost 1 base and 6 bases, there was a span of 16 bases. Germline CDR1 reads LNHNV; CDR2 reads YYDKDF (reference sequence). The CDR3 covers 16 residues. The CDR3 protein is CATSRVRGALSQPQHF. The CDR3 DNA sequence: TGTGCCACCAGCAGAGTTCGGGGGGCGTTATCTCAGCCCCAGCATTTT. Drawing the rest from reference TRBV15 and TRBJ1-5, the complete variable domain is DAMVIQNPRYQVTQFGKPVTLSCSQTLNHNVMYWYQQKSSQAPKLLFHYYDKDFNNEADTPDNFQSRRPNTSFCFLDIRSPGLGDTAMYLCATSRVRGALSQPQHFGDGTRLSIL.

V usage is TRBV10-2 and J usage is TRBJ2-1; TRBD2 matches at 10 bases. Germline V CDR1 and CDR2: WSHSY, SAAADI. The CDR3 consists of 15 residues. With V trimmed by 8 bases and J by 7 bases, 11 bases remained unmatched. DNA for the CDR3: TGCGCCAGCTCCCTAAGGACTAGCGGAGGGAATGAGCAGTTCTTC. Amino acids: CASSLRTSGGNEQFF.

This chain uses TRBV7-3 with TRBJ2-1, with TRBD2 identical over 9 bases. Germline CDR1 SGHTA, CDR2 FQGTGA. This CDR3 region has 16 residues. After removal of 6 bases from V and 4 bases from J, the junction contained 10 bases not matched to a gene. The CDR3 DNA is TGTGCCAGCAGTATTAGCGGGAGTGGCTCTTACAATGAGCAGTTCTTC. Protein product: CASSISGSGSYNEQFF.

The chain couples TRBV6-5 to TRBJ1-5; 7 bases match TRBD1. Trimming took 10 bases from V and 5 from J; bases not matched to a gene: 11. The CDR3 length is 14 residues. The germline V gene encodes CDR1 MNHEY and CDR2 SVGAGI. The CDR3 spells CAINTGQRYQPQHF. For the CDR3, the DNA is TGTGCCATTAACACGGGACAGCGCTATCAGCCCCAGCATTTT.

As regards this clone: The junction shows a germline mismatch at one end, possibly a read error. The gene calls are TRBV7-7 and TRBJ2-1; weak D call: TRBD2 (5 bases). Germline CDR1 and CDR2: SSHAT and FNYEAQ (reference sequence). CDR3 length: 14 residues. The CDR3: CASSLAYSSNEQFF. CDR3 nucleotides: TGTGCTAGCAGCTTAGCGTATTCGAGCAATGAGCAGTTCTTC.

CDR3 region: CASSLRGGADTEAFF. For the CDR3, the DNA is TGTGCCAGCAGCCTAAGGGGGGGTGCTGACACTGAAGCTTTCTTT. The chain links TRBV2 to TRBJ1-1; weak D call: TRBD1 (6 bases). In germline, CDR1 is SNHLY, CDR2 FYNNEI. The CDR3 covers 15 residues. V shed 6 bases and J shed 3 bases, with 17 bases lying between them.

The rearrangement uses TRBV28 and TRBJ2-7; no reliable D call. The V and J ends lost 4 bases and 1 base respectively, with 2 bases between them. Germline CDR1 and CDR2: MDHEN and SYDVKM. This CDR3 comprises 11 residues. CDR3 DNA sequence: TGTGCCAGCAGTTCTTCCTACGAGCAGTACTTC. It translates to CASSSSYEQYF.

CDR3 protein: CASELAGAYEQYF. For the CDR3, the DNA is TGTGCCAGCGAACTAGCGGGAGCGTACGAGCAGTACTTC. V gene TRBV7-9 combines with J gene TRBJ2-7; TRBD2 aligns across 11 bases. V dropped 8 bases and J dropped 4; count of bases not matched to a gene: 4. The CDR3 runs 13 residues. From germline, CDR1 is SEHNR and CDR2 FQNEAQ (reference sequence). Full variable domain (missing parts from reference TRBV7-9 and TRBJ2-7): DTGVSQNPRHKITKRGQNVTFRCDPISEHNRLYWYRQTLGQGPEFLTYFQNEAQLEKSRLLSDRFSAERPKGSFSTLEIQRTEQGDSAMYLCASELAGAYEQYFGPGTRLTVT.